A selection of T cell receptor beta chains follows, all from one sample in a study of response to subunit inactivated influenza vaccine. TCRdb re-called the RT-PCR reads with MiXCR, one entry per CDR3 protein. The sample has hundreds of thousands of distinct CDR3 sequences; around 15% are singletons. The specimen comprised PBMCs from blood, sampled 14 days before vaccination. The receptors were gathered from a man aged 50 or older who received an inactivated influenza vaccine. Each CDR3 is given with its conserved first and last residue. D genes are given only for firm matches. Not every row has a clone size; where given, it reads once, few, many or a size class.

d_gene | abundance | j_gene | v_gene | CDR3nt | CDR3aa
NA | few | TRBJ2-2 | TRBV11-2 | TGTGCCAGCAGCTTCGTTGGCCTACGCCTGATGAACACCGGGGAGCTGTTTTTT | CASSFVGLRLMNTGELFF
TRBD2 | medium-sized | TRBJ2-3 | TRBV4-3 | TGCGCCAGCAGCCAACCGAATGCCCACGAGCGGGGGCCTGGGGATACGCAGTATTTT | CASSQPNAHERGPGDTQYF
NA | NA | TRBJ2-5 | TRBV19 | TGTGCCAGTAGACTGAGAGGTCAAGAGACCCAGTACTTC | CASRLRGQETQYF
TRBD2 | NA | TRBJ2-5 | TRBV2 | TGTGCCAGCAGTACACTAGCGAGGACCCAGTACTTC | CASSTLARTQYF
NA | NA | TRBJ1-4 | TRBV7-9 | TGTGCCAGCAGCTTAGGTCGGGGGAAAGAGGAAAAACTGTTTTTT | CASSLGRGKEEKLFF
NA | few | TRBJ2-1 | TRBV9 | TGTGCCAGCAGCGTAGGATACGGGAGAGTCAATGAGCAGTTCTTC | CASSVGYGRVNEQFF
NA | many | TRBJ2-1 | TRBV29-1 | TGCAGCGTAGCAGGGAGCTCCTACAATGAGCAGTTCTTC | CSVAGSSYNEQFF
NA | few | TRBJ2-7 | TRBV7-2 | TGTGCCAGCAGCTTACAGGGCCCTACTTCCTACGAGCAGTACTTC | CASSLQGPTSYEQYF
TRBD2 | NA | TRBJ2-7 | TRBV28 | TGTGCCAGCAGAAATAGCGGGAGGGGATACGAGCAGTACTTC | CASRNSGRGYEQYF
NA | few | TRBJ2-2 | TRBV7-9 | TGTGCCAGCAGCTTATTCGGGGACACCGGGGAGCTGTTTTTT | CASSLFGDTGELFF
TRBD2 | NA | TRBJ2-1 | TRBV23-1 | TGCGCCAGCAGTCAATCTCAGCGGGAGCGGAATGAGCAGTTCTTC | CASSQSQRERNEQFF
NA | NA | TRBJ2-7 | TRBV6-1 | TGTGCCAGCAGGCCTGGCCTTACCTACGAGCAGTACTTC | CASRPGLTYEQYF
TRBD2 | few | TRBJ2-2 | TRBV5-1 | TGCGCCAGCAGCTTGGAAGGCGGGAGTGGCACCGGGGAGCTGTTTTTT | CASSLEGGSGTGELFF
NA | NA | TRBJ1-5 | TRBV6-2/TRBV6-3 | TGTGCCAGCAGTCGAGGCGCAGCCAATCAGCCCCAGCATTTT | CASSRGAANQPQHF
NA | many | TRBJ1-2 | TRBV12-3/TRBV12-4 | TGTGCCAGCAAAAAATCTAGGGACTATGGCTACACCTTC | CASKKSRDYGYTF